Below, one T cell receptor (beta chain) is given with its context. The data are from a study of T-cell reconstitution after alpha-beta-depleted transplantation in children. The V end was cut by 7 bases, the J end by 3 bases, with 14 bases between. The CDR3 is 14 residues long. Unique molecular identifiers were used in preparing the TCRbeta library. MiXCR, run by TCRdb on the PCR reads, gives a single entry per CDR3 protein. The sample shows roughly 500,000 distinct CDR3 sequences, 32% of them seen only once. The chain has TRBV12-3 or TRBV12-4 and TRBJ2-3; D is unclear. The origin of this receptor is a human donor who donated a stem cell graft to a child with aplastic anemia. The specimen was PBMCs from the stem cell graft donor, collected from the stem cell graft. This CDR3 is CASTTPGRTDTQYF. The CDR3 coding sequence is TGTGCCAGCACCACCCCGGGCAGGACAGATACGCAGTATTTT.